This entry lists 10 T cell receptor beta chains sequenced from one sample in a study of cytotoxic CD8 clonotypes in ibrutinib-treated CLL (TCRdb year 2021). Per the publication, the time point label means: approximately eleven months on ibrutinib. The method behind the library was the immunoSEQ multiplex PCR assay. Drawn from immuneACCESS, this table holds only the in-frame rearrangements with V and J called that TCRdb kept. Clones are partly lost; checked studies trace under half to an unresolved V gene and leave the rest unexplained. Recorded for this sample are tens of thousands of clones; around 60% of them occurred a single time. About 15% of the sample is held by the ten biggest clonotypes. Sequencing used PBMCs, obtained after 12 months of ibrutinib treatment. The receptors here all came from a human donor with chronic lymphocytic leukemia.

The CDR3 spells CASSLNSRNNEQFF. The CDR3 DNA reads TGTGCCAGCAGCTTGAACTCCCGGAACAATGAGCAGTTCTTC. The chain employs TRBV5-4 and TRBJ2-1; the D is unclear. V was cut by 1 base and J by 5 bases, with 10 bases left in between. The CDR3 has 14 residues. Germline lookup yields CDR1 SGHNT and CDR2 YYREEE (reference sequence).

The J gene is TRBJ2-6, the V gene TRBV4-1; D possibly uses TRBD1 or TRBD2 (6 bases each). V gave up 0 bases and J gave up 2 bases, with 11 bases separating them. The germline gives CDR1 MGHRA, CDR2 YSYEKL. The CDR3 totals 17 residues. The CDR3 DNA reads as TGCGCCAGCAGCCAAGAAGGGGGGCTTCCTGGGGCCAACGTCCTGACTTTC. Protein sequence: CASSQEGGLPGANVLTF.

This clone appeared many times. The rearrangement links TRBV7-9 to TRBJ1-2, with D perhaps TRBD1 (5 bases). Trimming pared 5 bases from V and 8 bases from J, leaving 12 bases between. Germline V CDR1 and CDR2: SEHNR, FQNEAQ (reference sequence). This CDR3 has 12 residues. CDR3 nucleotides: TGTGCCAGCAGCCTAAACAGGCCCGGCTACACCTTC. This sequence encodes CASSLNRPGYTF. Drawing the rest from reference TRBV7-9 and TRBJ1-2, the complete variable domain is DTGVSQNPRHKITKRGQNVTFRCDPISEHNRLYWYRQTLGQGPEFLTYFQNEAQLEKSRLLSDRFSAERPKGSFSTLEIQRTEQGDSAMYLCASSLNRPGYTFGSGTRLTVV.

The gene calls are TRBV5-4 and TRBJ2-3; possibly TRBD1 for D (5 bases). This CDR3 has 17 residues. Trimming took 4 bases from V and 1 from J, leaving 19 bases between them. CDR1 SGHNT and CDR2 YYREEE come from the germline V gene (reference sequence). DNA for the CDR3: TGTGCCAGCAGCCAAAAAGTGGGGCCGTGGGGCACAGATACGCAGTATTTT. Protein product: CASSQKVGPWGTDTQYF.

This clone was counted a single time. This chain joins TRBV7-2 and TRBJ2-3; 7 bases agree with TRBD2. Unmatched junction bases numbered 3, after V lost 1 base and J lost 5 bases. This CDR3 has 14 amino acids. In germline, CDR1 is SGHTA, CDR2 FQGNSA. This CDR3 is CASSLGLAVDTQYF. The CDR3 DNA follows: TGTGCCAGCAGCTTAGGACTAGCAGTAGATACGCAGTATTTT. Full variable domain (outside the CDR3, taken from reference TRBV7-2 and TRBJ2-3): GAGVSQSPSNKVTEKGKDVELRCDPISGHTALYWYRQSLGQGLEFLIYFQGNSAPDKSGLPSDRFSAERTGGSVSTLTIQRTQQEDSAVYLCASSLGLAVDTQYFGPGTRLTVL.

The sample holds many counts of this clone. The chain has TRBV6-1 and TRBJ1-5, with D perhaps matching TRBD1 (5 bases). CDR1 is MNHNS and CDR2 is SASEGT in the germline V gene. The V end lost 0 bases, the J end lost 6 bases, and 12 bases lay between the germline ends. This CDR3 contains 15 residues. The CDR3 DNA reads as TGTGCCAGCAGTGAAGCGCTGAGCAGGGCTCAGCCCCAGCATTTT. It is translated as CASSEALSRAQPQHF.

This chain uses TRBV28 with TRBJ1-3; D unclear. This CDR3 comprises 14 residues. Trimming removed 7 bases from V and 0 bases from J, with 10 bases in between. CDR1 is MDHEN and CDR2 is SYDVKM in the germline V gene. CDR3 nucleotides: TGTGCCAGCAATGACGGCCTCTCTGGAAACACCATATATTTT. Protein: CASNDGLSGNTIYF.

The chain links TRBV11-3 to TRBJ2-7; D is ambiguous. This CDR3 has 14 amino acids. Germline lookup yields CDR1 SGHNT and CDR2 YENEEA. The V end was cut by 0 bases, the J end by 2 bases, with 8 bases between. The CDR3 spells CASSLETWAYEQYV. CDR3 nucleotide sequence: TGTGCCAGCAGCTTAGAGACTTGGGCCTACGAGCAGTACGTC.

The rearrangement links TRBV6-5 to TRBJ1-1, with a weak D call TRBD1 (5 bases). The CDR3 runs 14 residues. Germline CDR1 is MNHEY and CDR2 is SVGAGI. V was pared by 6 bases and J by 1 base, with 12 bases between. The CDR3, as DNA: TGTGCCAGCAGACAACTTGGACAGAACACTGAAGCTTTCTTT. It specifies CASRQLGQNTEAFF.

The V call is TRBV5-4, the J call TRBJ1-2; 8 nucleotides match TRBD1. V lost 4 bases, J lost 2 bases, and 4 bases stayed unmatched. Per the germline V gene, CDR1 is SGHNT and CDR2 is YYREEE (reference sequence). The CDR3 is 14 amino acids. DNA of the CDR3: TGTGCCAGCAGCGTTGGACAGGGCAACTATGGCTACACCTTC. Its protein product is CASSVGQGNYGYTF.